The 10 T cell receptor beta chains below were found in one sample sequenced in a study of CD8 T cells in ankylosing spondylitis. TCRdb ran MiXCR on the 5' RACE reads and lists one entry per CDR3 protein. The data contain a few hundred thousand distinct CDR3 sequences, about 10% of them singletons. Sequences were obtained from blood, either unsorted or a sorted T cell fraction (not recorded which). Receptor source: a male donor with ankylosing spondylitis or in good health (not recorded which).

The V gene is TRBV19, the J gene TRBJ2-5; the D is unclear. The CDR3 loop spans 14 amino acids. Germline V lookup: CDR1 LNHDA, CDR2 SQIVND (reference sequence). Between the trimmed V and J ends, which lost 1 base and 4 bases, there was a span of 10 bases. The DNA for the CDR3 is TGTGCCAGTAGTATAGGTTCTGTGGGAGAGACCCAGTACTTC. Its protein product is CASSIGSVGETQYF.

This clonotype showed up many times. This rearrangement joins TRBV4-2 to TRBJ1-1; a weak D match, TRBD1 (5 bases). Trimming left V 1 base short and J 4 bases short, with 7 bases between. CDR3 size: 13 residues. Germline V CDR1 and CDR2: LGHNA, YNFKEQ. The CDR3 protein is CASSQVTGTEAFF. Written as DNA, the CDR3 is TGTGCCAGCAGCCAAGTTACAGGCACTGAAGCTTTCTTT.

This clonotype was found a few times. This chain joins TRBV21-1 and TRBJ2-7; the table's D call TRBD1 went unverified against the DNA. TRBV21-1 corresponds to a pseudogene. The CDR3 has 15 residues. CDR3 nucleotides: TGTGCCAGCAAGTGTCCGCGCGGGGTATCATACGAGCAGTACTTC. Translation: CASKCPRGVSYEQYF.

This clonotype was seen more than once but under ten times. The rearrangement links TRBV11-2 to TRBJ2-5, with 15 bases that match TRBD2. V dropped 5 bases and J dropped 5; count of bases not matched to a gene: 9. The CDR3 runs to 17 residues. The germline gives CDR1 SGHAT, CDR2 FQNNGV. The CDR3 DNA follows: TGTGCCAGCAGCCGCGCGGGGACTAGCGGGGGGTCGGAGACCCAGTACTTC. Amino acid sequence: CASSRAGTSGGSETQYF.

This clonotype was seen many times. The chain combines TRBV5-1 with TRBJ2-5, with TRBD1 matching 7 bases. Germline CDR1 SGHRS, CDR2 YFSETQ. The CDR3 has 14 residues. V shed 2 bases, J shed 1 base, and the junction held 2 bases outside the gene matches. For the CDR3, the DNA is TGCGCCAGCAGCTTACGGGACAGCCAAGAGACCCAGTACTTC. Translating it yields CASSLRDSQETQYF. The full variable domain, in which reference TRBV5-1 and TRBJ2-5 provide the parts outside the CDR3, is KAGVTQTPRYLIKTRGQQVTLSCSPISGHRSVSWYQQTPGQGLQFLFEYFSETQRNKGNFPGRFSGRQFSNSRSEMNVSTLELGDSALYLCASSLRDSQETQYFGPGTRLLVL.

This clonotype occurred many times. CDR3 in amino acids: CASSLVPTGDGGELFF. CDR3 nucleotide sequence: TGTGCCAGCAGTTTAGTCCCGACTGGGGATGGCGGGGAGCTGTTTTTT. The rearrangement uses TRBV12-3 or TRBV12-4 and TRBJ2-2; unclear D gene. The CDR3 loop spans 16 amino acids. Trimming left V 1 base short and J 7 bases short, with 16 bases between.

The chain combines TRBV5-5 with TRBJ2-1; D is possibly TRBD2 (6 bases). The CDR3 loop spans 15 amino acids. V dropped 1 base and J dropped 7 bases, with 15 bases sitting between them. Germline V gene data show CDR1 as SGHKS and CDR2 as YYEKEE (reference sequence). The CDR3 DNA reads TGTGCCAGCAGCTTGTTAGGGGACGGAGGGAATGAGCAGTTCTTC. The encoded protein is CASSLLGDGGNEQFF.

This clonotype was seen many times. The chain couples TRBV10-3 to TRBJ1-3; perhaps TRBD1 as D (6 bases). From germline, CDR1 is ENHRY and CDR2 SYGVKD. CDR3 size: 15 residues. V lost 3 bases, J lost 8 bases, and 17 bases lay in between. The CDR3 loop is CAISDRDKRRHTIYF. Written as DNA, the CDR3 is TGTGCCATCAGTGACCGGGACAAAAGAAGGCACACCATATATTTT.

In regard to this clonotype: Possible read error: a much larger clone is one base away. The chain is built from TRBV9 and TRBJ2-2; D gene unclear. The germline CDR1 and CDR2 sequences are SGDLS and YYNGEE. The CDR3 is 14 amino acids. The CDR3 DNA reads TGTGTCAGTTCTTCCATAGCGAACACCGGGGAGCTGTTTTTT. Amino acid sequence: CVSSSIANTGELFF.

The chain carries TRBV2 and TRBJ2-2; weak D call: TRBD2 (6 bases). The CDR3 has 15 amino acids. V was shortened by 4 bases and J by 5 bases, with 14 bases between the two germline ends. The germline V gene encodes CDR1 SNHLY and CDR2 FYNNEI. CDR3 nucleotides: TGTGCCAGCAGTGCAACGCGGGGTTGGACCGGGGAGCTGTTTTTT. Residues: CASSATRGWTGELFF.